This T cell receptor beta chain originates from a study of cytomegalovirus exposure and HLA in healthy donors. Study information: Earlier, some 200 million T cells were analyzed, and 90 million to 120 million unique TCR beta sequences were found among them.

In the PCR, 60 Vbeta and 13 Jbeta primers were used. This table comes from immunoSEQ multiplex PCR, and its TCRdb copy is limited to in-frame clones, with some not included. The sample yields 120,000 or so clones, about 83% seen once. The CDR3 sequence is 14 residues long. V lost 7 bases and J lost 0; bases outside the gene matches: 4. Germline assignment: CDR1 LNHDA and CDR2 SQIVND (reference sequence). Sequencing input: PBMCs. The gene calls are TRBV19 and TRBJ2-7, with 9 bases lining up with TRBD1. This receptor was obtained from a woman aged 35 to 49 in good health and CMV-seropositive. In DNA form, the CDR3 reads TGTGCCAGTAACAGGGACAGGGACTCCTACGAGCAGTACTTC. Residues: CASNRDRDSYEQYF.